These 28 T cell receptor beta chains originate from one sample sequenced in a study of blood T cell repertoires in COVID-19. Method: immunoSEQ multiplex PCR; TCRdb's copy keeps in-frame clones and lacks some. Among around 200,000 clones listed, 75% to 90% were seen once. The sample comprised peripheral blood. The receptors were gathered from a man aged 40-49 years with acute or convalescent COVID-19.

The rearrangement joins TRBV11-2 to TRBJ2-3; 8 nucleotides match TRBD1. Per the germline V gene, CDR1 is SGHAT and CDR2 is FQNNGV. The V and J ends lost 4 bases and 8 bases, in that order; junction bases with no gene match: 17. CDR3 length: 17 residues. CDR3 coding DNA: TGTGCCAGCAGCTCGGGGGACGGCGGGACAGGCCCCGGTACGCAGTATTTT. Protein sequence: CASSSGDGGTGPGTQYF.

This sequence joins TRBV11-2 and TRBJ2-3, with 7 bases fitting TRBD2. V gave up 6 bases and J gave up 5 bases; unmatched junction bases: 8. Germline CDR1 and CDR2: SGHAT and FQNNGV. The CDR3 is 14 residues long. The CDR3 here is CASSGGGVQDTQYF. DNA of the CDR3: TGTGCCAGCAGTGGGGGAGGGGTCCAAGATACGCAGTATTTT.

The rearrangement links TRBV10-3 to TRBJ2-7; the match to TRBD1 covers 11 bases. J was trimmed by 1 base and V by 3 bases; bases with no gene match: 5. Germline CDR1 ENHRY, CDR2 SYGVKD. CDR3 length equals 16 residues. The CDR3 DNA sequence: TGTGCCATCAGTGAAGGGACAGGGGGAGCGTCCTACGAGCAGTACTTC. Translated, it gives CAISEGTGGASYEQYF.

This clone was detected only once. The chain recombines TRBV5-8 with TRBJ2-3; D remains ambiguous. The CDR3 is 15 residues long. The germline V gene has CDR1 SGHTS and CDR2 YDEGEE. V lost 5 bases to trimming and J lost 3 bases, with 16 bases between them. For the CDR3, the DNA is TGTGCCAGCAGTCCCCCGGTAGAGAGGACAGATACGCAGTATTTT. Translated: CASSPPVERTDTQYF.

For this clone: One end of the junction varies from germline; a read error may be responsible. J is TRBJ1-2 and V is TRBV3-1 (or the pseudogene TRBV3-2); tentatively, D is TRBD1 (5 bases). This CDR3 is 14 amino acids long. CDR1 LGHDT and CDR2 YNNKEL come from the germline V gene (reference sequence). In nucleotides, the CDR3 is TGTGCCAGCAGCCAAGGCAGGGAGGTCTATGGCCACACCTTC. It specifies CASSQGREVYGHTF.

Concerning this clone itself: A read error may produce the germline difference seen at one junction end. The CDR3 coding sequence is TGCAGTGCTAGAGAGGGACAGGGGACGCACTTC. Encoded protein: CSAREGQGTHF. J is TRBJ2-7 and V is TRBV20-1; 10 nucleotides match TRBD1. This CDR3 is built from 11 residues. The germline gives CDR1 DFQATT, CDR2 SNEGSKA (reference sequence).

This chain uses TRBV29-1 with TRBJ1-2, with D maybe TRBD1 (6 bases). This CDR3 spans 12 amino acids. Germline values: CDR1 SQVTM, CDR2 ANQGSEA. Trimming took off 5 bases at V and 4 bases at J, with 11 bases between the two ends. As DNA, the CDR3 is TGCAGCGTTAACACAGGGACCTATGGCTACACCTTC. Its protein is CSVNTGTYGYTF.

The chain joins TRBV7-2 to TRBJ1-6; D gene unclear. Germline CDR1 SGHTA, CDR2 FQGNSA. CDR3 length equals 15 residues. The germline V and J ends were trimmed by 10 bases and 0 bases, with 13 bases remaining between them. CDR3 nucleotides: TGTGCCACAGAGGCCACAAGCTCCTATAATTCACCCCTCCACTTT. Amino acid sequence: CATEATSSYNSPLHF.

The chain uses TRBV7-9 and TRBJ1-1; 10 positions agree with TRBD1. Losses at the gene ends were 5 bases for V and 5 bases for J; bases not matched to a gene: 14. CDR3 size: 17 residues. CDR1 and CDR2 (germline): SEHNR, FQNEAQ (reference sequence). The CDR3 DNA sequence: TGTGCCAGCAGCGTAGGACAGGGGGATCATGAAGGGACTGAAGCTTTCTTT. Translating it yields CASSVGQGDHEGTEAFF.

The genes are TRBV10-3 and TRBJ2-5, with 14 bases identical to TRBD2. The J segment lost 5 bases and the V segment lost 0 bases, leaving 2 bases of the junction unmatched. Germline CDR1 is ENHRY and CDR2 is SYGVKD. This CDR3 is built from 16 residues. This CDR3 is CAISESRLAGGETQYF. As DNA, the CDR3 is TGTGCCATCAGTGAGTCGAGACTAGCGGGGGGGGAGACCCAGTACTTC.

This chain uses TRBV30 with TRBJ2-3, with TRBD1 as a possible D gene (6 bases). The CDR3 is 16 residues long. Per germline, CDR1 GTSNPN and CDR2 SVGIG (reference sequence). The V end was cut by 3 bases, the J end by 3 bases, with 19 bases between. As DNA, the CDR3 is TGTGCCTGGAGGTCCAGGACAGTGCTTTTTACAGATACGCAGTATTTT. This codes for CAWRSRTVLFTDTQYF.

CDR3 nucleotide sequence: TGTGCCAGCAGTTTATCTCACATAGCGGGGCTCAATGAGCAGTTCTTC. This gives the protein CASSLSHIAGLNEQFF. This chain uses TRBV28 with TRBJ2-1; TRBD2 matches at 8 bases. CDR3 length equals 16 residues. V lost 1 base to trimming and J lost 6 bases; unmatched junction nucleotides: 8. Germline CDR1 MDHEN, CDR2 SYDVKM.

The chain has TRBV18 and TRBJ1-3; D call uncertain. V was clipped by 3 bases and J by 0 bases, with 9 bases between them. Germline V CDR1 and CDR2: KGHSH, LQKENI. The CDR3 totals 15 residues. Here the CDR3 DNA reads TGTGCCAGCTCACCGACTGACGGCTCTGGAAACACCATATATTTT. This sequence encodes CASSPTDGSGNTIYF.

V is TRBV7-9 and J is TRBJ2-7, with D possibly being TRBD2 (5 bases). CDR3 size: 16 residues. The V gene lost 5 bases and the J gene lost 1 base, with 18 bases spanning the gap. CDR1 SEHNR and CDR2 FQNEAQ come from the germline V gene (reference sequence). The CDR3 protein is CASSPPERGMSYEQYF. In nucleotides, the CDR3 is TGTGCCAGCAGCCCACCCGAACGGGGTATGTCCTACGAGCAGTACTTC.

This clone was detected only once. This chain uses TRBV10-3 with TRBJ2-7; D is perhaps TRBD1 (6 bases). The germline V gene encodes CDR1 ENHRY and CDR2 SYGVKD. The V gene lost 3 bases and the J gene lost 0 bases, with 12 bases spanning the gap. This CDR3 spans 15 amino acids. CDR3 amino acids: CAISESPDSSYEQYF. The CDR3 DNA is TGTGCCATCAGTGAATCCCCGGACAGCTCCTACGAGCAGTACTTC.

The CDR3 region has the DNA TGTGCCAGCAGCCAAGAGTTACGACAGATTAGTTCACCCCTCCACTTT. It specifies CASSQELRQISSPLHF. This chain uses TRBV3-1 (or the pseudogene TRBV3-2) with TRBJ1-6, with D maybe TRBD1 (5 bases). Per the germline V gene, CDR1 is LGHDT and CDR2 is YNNKEL (reference sequence). The V end was cut by 0 bases, the J end by 9 bases, with 15 bases between. CDR3 length: 16 residues.

A remark on this clone: Other nucleotide sequences from this sample produce the same CDR3. The chain has TRBV7-2 and TRBJ2-7; the D gene is possibly TRBD1 (5 bases). This CDR3 has 13 amino acids. V was shortened by 1 base and J by 10 bases, with 14 bases between the two germline ends. Germline CDR1 and CDR2: SGHTA and FQGNSA. DNA of the CDR3: TGTGCCAGCAGCTTAGTCAGGGCACCGGAACAGTACTTC. Protein: CASSLVRAPEQYF.

CDR3 nucleotide sequence: TGTGCCAGCAGCCGAGGACAGGTCCACGAGCAGTACTTC. Its translation is CASSRGQVHEQYF. The genes are TRBV7-2 and TRBJ2-7, with TRBD1 identical over 7 bases. CDR3 size: 13 residues. Trimming removed 5 bases from V and 5 bases from J; junction bases left unmatched: 6. Germline V CDR1 and CDR2: SGHTA, FQGNSA.

V usage is TRBV7-9 and J usage is TRBJ2-1; 11 bases are shared with TRBD2. CDR1 and CDR2 (germline): SEHNR, FQNEAQ (reference sequence). The V and J ends lost 4 bases and 4 bases, in that order; junction bases with no gene match: 12. This CDR3 spans 18 amino acids. Written as DNA, the CDR3 is TGTGCCAGCAGCTCAGGACCGCCGACTAGCGGGGAGTACAATGAGCAGTTCTTC. Its protein is CASSSGPPTSGEYNEQFF.

About this clone itself: The same CDR3 is also encoded by other DNA sequences in this sample. This sequence joins TRBV27 and TRBJ2-7; D is unresolved. Germline CDR1 MNHEY, CDR2 SMNVEV (reference sequence). The CDR3 covers 13 residues. The germline V and J ends were trimmed by 2 bases and 2 bases, with 7 bases remaining between them. CDR3 region: CASSLAGTYEQYF. The CDR3 DNA is TGTGCCAGCAGTTTAGCAGGCACCTACGAGCAGTACTTC.

The chain uses TRBV28 and TRBJ2-7; perhaps TRBD1 as D (5 bases). V was pared by 5 bases and J by 5 bases, with 19 bases between. Germline V CDR1 and CDR2: MDHEN, SYDVKM. This CDR3 spans 15 amino acids. The CDR3 loop is CASSGPPGRANEQYF. For the CDR3, the DNA is TGTGCCAGCAGTGGCCCCCCGGGCAGGGCCAACGAGCAGTACTTC. Full variable domain (remainder filled in from reference TRBV28 and TRBJ2-7): DVKVTQSSRYLVKRTGEKVFLECVQDMDHENMFWYRQDPGLGLRLIYFSYDVKMKEKGDIPEGYSVSREKKERFSLILESASTNQTSMYLCASSGPPGRANEQYFGPGTRLTVT.

V gene TRBV4-3 combines with J gene TRBJ2-1, with 16 bases aligning to TRBD2. CDR3 length: 20 amino acids. V shed 0 bases, J shed 3 bases, and the junction held 8 bases outside the gene matches. CDR1 and CDR2 (germline): LGHNA, YSLEER. This CDR3 is CASSQDLGLAGGPGYNEQFF. As DNA, the CDR3 is TGCGCCAGCAGCCAAGACCTGGGACTAGCGGGAGGGCCGGGCTACAATGAGCAGTTCTTC.

This clone was recorded only once. The V gene is TRBV13, the J gene TRBJ2-1; D gene uncertain. This CDR3 has 13 residues. Germline values: CDR1 PRHDT, CDR2 FYEKMQ (reference sequence). V was clipped by 1 base and J by 7 bases, with 8 bases between them. The CDR3 region is CASSLASRNEQFF. The CDR3 coding sequence is TGTGCCAGCAGCTTAGCTTCCAGAAATGAGCAGTTCTTC.

This clone was seen only a few times. This chain uses TRBV19 with TRBJ1-2; D is unresolved. Per germline, CDR1 LNHDA and CDR2 SQIVND (reference sequence). Trimming cost V 5 bases and J 2 bases, with 12 bases left between them. The CDR3 has 14 residues. CDR3 in amino acids: CASSSSGGNYGYTF. CDR3 sequence (DNA): TGTGCCAGTAGTTCCTCAGGTGGGAACTATGGCTACACCTTC.

The V gene is TRBV5-4, the J gene TRBJ2-3; the match to TRBD1 covers 7 bases. Germline V gives CDR1 SGHNT, CDR2 YYREEE (reference sequence). The CDR3 spans 14 residues. Trimming took 4 bases from V and 5 from J; bases not matched to a gene: 7. The CDR3 DNA follows: TGTGCCAGCAGCCGTCAGACAGGGAGAGATACGCAGTATTTT. Encoded protein: CASSRQTGRDTQYF. Using reference TRBV5-4 and TRBJ2-3 for the parts outside the CDR3, the full variable domain is ETGVTQSPTHLIKTRGQQVTLRCSSQSGHNTVSWYQQALGQGPQFIFQYYREEENGRGNFPPRFSGLQFPNYSSELNVNALELDDSALYLCASSRQTGRDTQYFGPGTRLTVL.

The CDR3 loop reads CASGSTGYSYEQYF. The CDR3 nucleotides are TGTGCCAGCGGTTCTACAGGGTACTCCTACGAGCAGTACTTC. The chain links TRBV6-5 to TRBJ2-7; D may be TRBD1 (6 bases). CDR1 MNHEY and CDR2 SVGAGI come from the germline V gene. Between the trimmed V and J ends, which lost 8 bases and 0 bases, there was a span of 14 bases. The CDR3 extends over 14 amino acids.

V usage is TRBV11-1 and J usage is TRBJ2-7; D call uncertain. Germline V gives CDR1 SGHAT, CDR2 FQDESV (reference sequence). The CDR3 has 14 amino acids. Trimming pared 3 bases from V and 0 bases from J, leaving 9 bases between. The CDR3 DNA reads as TGTGCCAGCAGCTTGGGCATTCCCTCCTACGAGCAGTACTTC. It codes for CASSLGIPSYEQYF. Drawing the rest from reference TRBV11-1 and TRBJ2-7, the complete variable domain is EAEVAQSPRYKITEKSQAVAFWCDPISGHATLYWYRQILGQGPELLVQFQDESVVDDSQLPKDRFSAERLKGVDSTLKIQPAELGDSAMYLCASSLGIPSYEQYFGPGTRLTVT.

CDR3 region: CAWGSLTYEQYF. CDR3 DNA: TGTGCCTGGGGCTCCCTGACCTACGAGCAGTACTTC. The rearrangement uses TRBV30 and TRBJ2-7; D gene unclear. CDR1 and CDR2 (germline): GTSNPN, SVGIG (reference sequence). The CDR3 contains 12 residues. Deletions cut 5 bases from V and 2 bases from J, with 10 bases between. The full variable domain, its missing parts supplied by reference TRBV30 and TRBJ2-7, is SQTIHQWPATLVQPVGSPLSLECTVEGTSNPNLYWYRQAAGRGLQLLFYSVGIGQISSEVPQNLSASRPQDRQFILSSKKLLLSDSGFYLCAWGSLTYEQYFGPGTRLTVT.